This TCR beta chain came from a study of CD8 T cells in ankylosing spondylitis (dated by TCRdb to 2015 to 2018). The study in broad terms: T cell receptor beta repertoires were profiled in healthy donors and ankylosing spondylitis patients so that disease-linked TCR variants could be found. In total, the full study cohort was made up of about 99 healthy donors and about two dozen ankylosing spondylitis patients. Peripheral blood samples were taken, and synovial fluid was additionally collected from ankylosing spondylitis patients.

Based on the germline V gene, the CDR1 and CDR2 sequences are KGHSH and LQKENI. V and J are truncated by 4 bases and 5 bases respectively, leaving an intervening sequence of 17 bases. Including the terminal cysteine and phenylalanine, the CDR3 comprises 15 residues. The only DNA kept is the CDR3, 45 bases in frame from the first base. The paper as a whole reports these results and caveats: A TCR beta motif of 7 or 8 highly homologous amino acid variants appeared characteristic of blood from ankylosing spondylitis patients. Some TCR beta motif variants had previously been reported in synovial fluid and blood of reactive arthritis patients, which suggested common disease-initiation mechanisms. Significant enrichment of the disease-linked clones was reported in matched synovial fluid samples from ankylosing spondylitis patients. The disease-linked clones had a CD8+ phenotype and were found at relatively low frequencies in peripheral blood.

Sequencing instrument: Illumina HiSeq 2500. TCR beta libraries were prepared by quantitative 5'-RACE with molecular barcodes. As for how the authors treated the data: To identify disease-linked TCR variants, a new computational method was used, one built on a probabilistic model of VDJ rearrangement. The public reads were quality trimmed at Q25 with fastp and then assembled into clones with MiXCR by TCRdb, keeping productive beta chains. Rows are unified per CDR3 protein, each entry keeping the most common DNA and genes. TCRdb's processing, not the authors' own work, is the source of the V and J calls. Here the sample has 90,000 to 120,000 distinct CDR3 sequences; less than 25% occur a single time. The ten largest clonotypes hold more than 9% of the sample. On this clonotype itself: Its antigen specificity is not known. Within one base of it there is no much larger clone, and no base qualities were kept.

Synovial fluid samples were paired with blood samples taken from the same ankylosing spondylitis patients. The origin of this receptor is a male donor with ankylosing spondylitis. Sequencing input: synovial fluid, either unsorted or a sorted T cell fraction (not recorded which). The chain is encoded by TRBV18 joined to TRBJ2-5; the D gene is tentatively TRBD1 or TRBD2, each matching 5 bases. The DNA is as follows: TGTGCCAGCTCACTCGTATACGGGACCCGGGAGACCCAGTACTTC. Its amino acids are CASSLVYGTRETQYF.